The 17 T cell receptor beta chains reported below all come from one sample, sequenced in a study of T-cell reconstitution after alpha-beta-depleted transplantation in children. Molecular barcoding with unique molecular identifiers was used for the TCRbeta library. One entry per CDR3 protein results from TCRdb running MiXCR on the PCR reads. The sample consists of some 590,000 distinct CDR3 sequences, roughly a tenth of them appearing once. Sequencing used PBMCs from the stem cell graft donor, obtained from the stem cell graft. The origin of the receptors is a human donor who donated a stem cell graft to a child with acute myeloid leukemia.

This clonotype was seen repeatedly, ten times or more. The chain carries TRBV9 and TRBJ2-1, with D unclear. Germline-derived CDR1 and CDR2 are SGDLS and YYNGEE. The CDR3 is made up of 15 amino acids. With 0 bases removed from V and 2 bases from J, the gap between germline ends came to 9 bases. CDR3 DNA sequence: TGTGCCAGCAGCGTAGTCGGTGCCGCCTACAATGAGCAGTTCTTC. It yields the protein CASSVVGAAYNEQFF. The full variable domain, in which reference TRBV9 and TRBJ2-1 provide the parts outside the CDR3, is DSGVTQTPKHLITATGQRVTLRCSPRSGDLSVYWYQQSLDQGLQFLIQYYNGEERAKGNILERFSAQQFPDLHSELNLSSLELGDSALYFCASSVVGAAYNEQFFGPGTRLTVL.

In its sample, this clonotype was seen a few times. V is TRBV29-1 and J is TRBJ2-1, with TRBD1 as a possible D gene (6 bases). Per the germline V gene, CDR1 is SQVTM and CDR2 is ANQGSEA. The ends were cut back, 3 bases at V and 4 bases at J, with 13 bases in the middle. CDR3 length equals 14 residues. CDR3 loop: CSVEFFGTYNEQFF. DNA of the CDR3: TGCAGCGTTGAGTTCTTCGGGACATACAATGAGCAGTTCTTC.

The J gene is TRBJ2-1, the V gene TRBV12-3 or TRBV12-4; 8 nucleotides align to TRBD2. This CDR3 comprises 15 residues. The junction had 3 bases not matched to a gene; V was cut back by 0 bases and J by 5 bases. CDR3 sequence reads: CASSLAGTRDNEQFF. The CDR3 DNA reads TGTGCCAGCAGTTTAGCCGGGACTAGAGACAATGAGCAGTTCTTC.

This clonotype has at least ten counts. Relative to the germline gene, one junction end is altered; a read error may explain this. This chain uses TRBV5-1 with TRBJ2-1, with TRBD2 identical over 7 bases. This CDR3 comprises 15 residues. CDR1 is SGHRS, CDR2 YFSETQ, per germline. CDR3: CASSLVGGGYNEQFF. The CDR3 nucleotides are TGTGCCAGCAGCTTAGTTGGGGGGGGGTACAATGAGCAGTTCTTC.

J is TRBJ2-2 and V is TRBV5-1; 10 nucleotides align to TRBD2. With 5 bases clipped from V and 10 bases from J, the junction kept 11 bases outside the gene matches. Germline lookup yields CDR1 SGHRS and CDR2 YFSETQ. This CDR3 spans 15 amino acids. The CDR3: CASSGLAGVIEELFF. Written as DNA, the CDR3 is TGCGCCAGCAGTGGCCTAGCGGGAGTAATCGAGGAGCTGTTTTTT.

This clonotype was recorded a few times. DNA for the CDR3: TGTGCCAGCAGCGTAAGGGGCACCACAGATACGCAGTATTTT. Encoded protein: CASSVRGTTDTQYF. The V gene is TRBV9, the J gene TRBJ2-3, with D possibly matching TRBD1 (5 bases). The CDR3 totals 14 residues. V was shortened by 1 base and J by 2 bases, with 8 bases between the two germline ends. Germline V lookup: CDR1 SGDLS, CDR2 YYNGEE.

This clonotype was detected only a few times. The chain joins TRBV30 to TRBJ2-3, with 9 bases fitting TRBD2. The J segment lost 3 bases and the V segment lost 5 bases, leaving 9 bases of the junction unmatched. The V gene's germline CDR1 is GTSNPN and CDR2 SVGIG (reference sequence). The CDR3 is 15 amino acids. The CDR3 is CAWGRTSVSTDTQYF. The DNA for the CDR3 is TGTGCCTGGGGCCGGACTAGCGTTTCAACAGATACGCAGTATTTT.

This clonotype came up a few times. The chain combines TRBV7-2 with TRBJ2-5, with 8 bases fitting TRBD2. Per the germline V gene, CDR1 is SGHTA and CDR2 is FQGNSA. The CDR3 covers 16 residues. After removal of 1 base from V and 1 base from J, the junction contained 5 bases not matched to a gene. CDR3 DNA sequence: TGTGCCAGCAGCTTAGGCGGGAGGTCGACCCAAGAGACCCAGTACTTC. Its protein product is CASSLGGRSTQETQYF. The full variable domain, rest sourced from reference TRBV7-2 and TRBJ2-5, is GAGVSQSPSNKVTEKGKDVELRCDPISGHTALYWYRQSLGQGLEFLIYFQGNSAPDKSGLPSDRFSAERTGGSVSTLTIQRTQQEDSAVYLCASSLGGRSTQETQYFGPGTRLLVL.

This chain joins TRBV7-2 and TRBJ2-3, with a weak D call TRBD1 (6 bases). Germline V gives CDR1 SGHTA, CDR2 FQGNSA. Trimming stripped 5 bases from V and 6 bases from J, with 15 bases between. The CDR3 has 14 amino acids. As DNA, the CDR3 is TGTGCCAGCAGCCTTATGACAGGATCGGATACGCAGTATTTT. Protein product: CASSLMTGSDTQYF.

In its sample, this clonotype was seen a few times. V is TRBV7-2 and J is TRBJ2-5; 9 nucleotides line up with TRBD1. The CDR3 is 15 amino acids. V gave up 6 bases and J gave up 5 bases; unmatched junction bases: 10. Germline CDR1 is SGHTA and CDR2 is FQGNSA. Here the CDR3 DNA reads TGTGCCAGCAGACCAGACAGGGGGGGTAGGGAGACCCAGTACTTC. Protein sequence: CASRPDRGGRETQYF.

This clonotype was detected ten times or more. The rearrangement uses TRBV6-5 and TRBJ2-5, with D maybe TRBD2 (6 bases). Germline-derived CDR1 and CDR2 are MNHEY and SVGAGI. V lost 8 bases, J lost 5 bases, and 9 bases lay in between. The CDR3 runs to 11 residues. In nucleotides, the CDR3 is TGTGCCAGCTCGACTAGGGAGACCCAGTACTTC. This gives the protein CASSTRETQYF.

This clonotype was seen ten or more times. The CDR3 is CASSLVPMDEQYF. CDR3 sequence (DNA): TGTGCCAGCAGCTTAGTCCCAATGGACGAGCAGTACTTC. The gene calls are TRBV7-9 and TRBJ2-7, with D uncertain. Looked up from germline, CDR1 is SEHNR and CDR2 is FQNEAQ (reference sequence). Trimming shortened V by 1 base and J by 5 bases, and 9 bases separated the two germline ends. The CDR3 is 13 amino acids.

The chain joins TRBV29-1 to TRBJ2-7, with D hard to call. Germline V CDR1 and CDR2: SQVTM, ANQGSEA. The CDR3 runs to 14 residues. The V end was cut by 4 bases, the J end by 4 bases, with 17 bases between. CDR3 sequence reads: CSVAYSVPGYEQYF. CDR3 sequence (DNA): TGCAGCGTTGCCTATTCGGTTCCGGGTTACGAGCAGTACTTC.

This clonotype was seen repeatedly, ten times or more. The genes are TRBV28 and TRBJ2-7; D is undetermined. Germline V gene data show CDR1 as MDHEN and CDR2 as SYDVKM. The CDR3 totals 11 residues. V was pared by 4 bases and J by 7 bases, with 8 bases between. The CDR3 sequence: CASSSDPEQYF. The CDR3 bases are TGTGCCAGCAGTTCGGACCCTGAGCAGTACTTC.

The V and J genes are TRBV11-2 and TRBJ2-2, with 9 bases fitting TRBD2. With V trimmed by 2 bases and J by 4 bases, 5 bases remained unmatched. Germline assignment: CDR1 SGHAT and CDR2 FQNNGV. This CDR3 comprises 16 residues. CDR3 DNA: TGTGCCAGCAGCTTAAATAGCGGGAGTGCCACCGGGGAGCTGTTTTTT. This sequence encodes CASSLNSGSATGELFF.

The chain uses TRBV4-3 and TRBJ2-7; 9 nucleotides align to TRBD2. The CDR3 has 17 residues. Germline V gives CDR1 LGHNA, CDR2 YSLEER. The V and J ends lost 0 bases and 4 bases, in that order; junction bases with no gene match: 10. The CDR3 is CASSQELLAGVFYEQYF. The CDR3 nucleotides are TGCGCCAGCAGCCAAGAGTTGTTAGCGGGAGTATTTTACGAGCAGTACTTC.

This clonotype showed up just a few times. The J gene is TRBJ1-3, the V gene TRBV29-1; 7 bases fit TRBD1. From germline, CDR1 is SQVTM and CDR2 ANQGSEA. V dropped 4 bases and J dropped 2; count of bases not matched to a gene: 2. CDR3 size: 13 residues. The CDR3 sequence: CSVGDRAGNTIYF. The CDR3 DNA reads as TGCAGCGTTGGCGACAGGGCTGGAAACACCATATATTTT. The full variable domain, with the rest looked up from reference TRBV29-1 and TRBJ1-3, is SAVISQKPSRDICQRGTSLTIQCQVDSQVTMMFWYRQQPGQSLTLIATANQGSEATYESGFVIDKFPISRPNLTFSTLTVSNMSPEDSSIYLCSVGDRAGNTIYFGEGSWLTVV.